These 10 T cell receptor beta chains were all obtained from the same sample, sequenced in a study of graft-versus-host responses after intestinal transplantation. Antigens for these TCRs are unknown. TCRdb keeps only in-frame clones here, not all; method: immunoSEQ multiplex PCR. Of approximately 86,000 clones in the sample, under 95% are singletons; the top ten hold roughly 0.39%. This specimen was unstimulated CD8+ T cells sorted from spleen or lymph node cells, taken before transplant. The receptors shown here come from a human donor who was the organ donor for an intestinal transplant.

CDR3 sequence (DNA): TGTGCCAGCAGCCCAGGGACAGCCCACGAGCAGTACTTC. Translated, it gives CASSPGTAHEQYF. This chain joins TRBV9 and TRBJ2-5; 7 nucleotides line up with TRBD1. The better agreement between TRBJ2-7 and the DNA end casts doubt on the J call. This CDR3 contains 13 residues. Germline V gives CDR1 SGDLS, CDR2 YYNGEE.

The chain has TRBV4-2 and TRBJ1-6; D uncertain. This CDR3 region has 19 residues. Trimming pared 0 bases from V and 0 bases from J, leaving 15 bases between. Germline V gene data show CDR1 as LGHNA and CDR2 as YNFKEQ. CDR3 sequence (DNA): TGTGCCAGCAGCCAAGATGGCCAGCTAGAATTCTCCTATAATTCACCCCTCCACTTT. It is translated as CASSQDGQLEFSYNSPLHF.

V is TRBV6-5 and J is TRBJ1-2; D is ambiguous. V dropped 7 bases and J dropped 0 bases, with 12 bases sitting between them. Germline loops: CDR1 MNHEY, CDR2 SVGAGI. The CDR3 extends over 14 amino acids. This CDR3 reads CASTQRSPNYGYTF. The CDR3 coding sequence is TGTGCCAGCACCCAGCGGAGTCCTAACTATGGCTACACCTTC.

This clone was detected only once. The rearrangement joins TRBV6-5 to TRBJ2-7; 8 nucleotides agree with TRBD2. Germline V lookup: CDR1 MNHEY, CDR2 SVGAGI. The CDR3 is 15 residues long. V lost 2 bases and J lost 3; bases outside the gene matches: 6. The CDR3 is CASSYGGGGNYEQYF. The CDR3 nucleotides are TGTGCCAGCAGTTACGGCGGCGGGGGGAACTACGAGCAGTACTTC.

The rearrangement joins TRBV27 to TRBJ2-7; D is possibly TRBD2 (6 bases). Germline CDR1 MNHEY, CDR2 SMNVEV (reference sequence). Trimming shortened V by 2 bases and J by 4 bases, and 12 bases separated the two germline ends. The CDR3 is 14 residues long. The CDR3 coding sequence is TGTGCCAGCAGTTTAAGGAGGGTAGGTTACGAGCAGTACTTC. Translation gives CASSLRRVGYEQYF.

The chain couples TRBV13 to TRBJ1-1; 7 nucleotides line up with TRBD1. The length of the CDR3 is 13 residues. The J segment lost 6 bases and the V segment lost 5 bases, leaving 6 bases of the junction unmatched. Germline lookup yields CDR1 PRHDT and CDR2 FYEKMQ (reference sequence). CDR3 in DNA: TGTGCCAGCAGCCCAAGGACAGGCCCTGAAGCTTTCTTT. Translating gives CASSPRTGPEAFF.

The count of this clone is one. The gene calls are TRBV15 and TRBJ2-5, with 8 bases lining up with TRBD1. The DNA end is a closer match to TRBJ2-7, so the J assignment may be wrong. In germline, CDR1 is LNHNV, CDR2 YYDKDF (reference sequence). The CDR3 has 14 amino acids. CDR3 sequence reads: CATKSGQGSYEQYF. Here the CDR3 DNA reads TGTGCCACTAAATCCGGACAGGGCTCCTACGAGCAGTACTTC.

The V gene is TRBV12-5, the J gene TRBJ2-3, with TRBD1 matching over 8 bases. CDR1 and CDR2 from the germline V gene are LGHNT and FRNRAP. The V segment lost 4 bases and the J segment 2 bases; nucleotides outside the gene matches: 2. The CDR3 totals 14 residues. The CDR3 spells CASGSDRDTDTQYF. CDR3 DNA sequence: TGTGCTAGTGGTTCGGACAGGGACACAGATACGCAGTATTTT.

The J gene is TRBJ1-2, the V gene TRBV7-3; D is undetermined. Germline lookup yields CDR1 SGHTA and CDR2 FQGTGA. The CDR3 sequence is 13 residues long. Between the trimmed V and J ends, which lost 2 bases and 4 bases, there was a span of 8 bases. The CDR3 here is CASSLEVGYGYTF. The CDR3 region has the DNA TGTGCCAGCAGCTTAGAGGTTGGCTATGGCTACACCTTC.

This chain uses TRBV5-1 with TRBJ2-5, with 8 bases matching TRBD1. Germline V gene lookup returns CDR1 SGHRS and CDR2 YFSETQ. The CDR3 consists of 15 residues. Trimming removed 2 bases from V and 7 bases from J; junction bases left unmatched: 10. The CDR3 region is CASSLIRDRKGTQYF. CDR3 nucleotides: TGCGCCAGCAGCTTAATAAGGGACAGGAAAGGGACCCAGTACTTC. Full variable domain (remainder filled in from reference TRBV5-1 and TRBJ2-5): KAGVTQTPRYLIKTRGQQVTLSCSPISGHRSVSWYQQTPGQGLQFLFEYFSETQRNKGNFPGRFSGRQFSNSRSEMNVSTLELGDSALYLCASSLIRDRKGTQYFGPGTRLLVL.